This note documents a single T cell receptor (beta chain) sequence. What it binds is not known. A TCRbeta library incorporating unique molecular identifiers was prepared. MiXCR was run by TCRdb on the PCR reads, yielding one entry per CDR3 protein. This repertoire shows about 130,000 distinct CDR3 sequences, 8% to 10% found once; its top ten account for around 24%. This record belongs to a study of T-cell reconstitution after alpha-beta-depleted transplantation in children. Findings and caveats of the study: By one year post-transplant, T-cell counts and diversity largely arose from T cells that were newly produced. In patients about two months after transplant, alpha-beta T cells reportedly arose from several hundred expanded graft clones. The study traced high day-60 TCRbeta diversity in some patients to surviving recipient T cells and thymic progenitors.

Germline-derived CDR1 and CDR2 are DFQATT and SNEGSKA (reference sequence). The CDR3 loop spans 15 amino acids. V was pared by 4 bases and J by 0 bases, with 14 bases between. This material consisted of PBMCs, mostly from graft donor cells, taken 180 days after TCRalphabeta/CD19-depleted stem cell transplant. The receptor's source is a girl under three years old who had a stem cell transplant for combined immunodeficiency, so the T cells may come from the graft donor. The chain links TRBV20-1 to TRBJ2-3; D not resolved. The CDR3 here is CSAIRLSPSTDTQYF. The CDR3 DNA reads as TGCAGTGCTATACGTCTCTCCCCAAGCACAGATACGCAGTATTTT.